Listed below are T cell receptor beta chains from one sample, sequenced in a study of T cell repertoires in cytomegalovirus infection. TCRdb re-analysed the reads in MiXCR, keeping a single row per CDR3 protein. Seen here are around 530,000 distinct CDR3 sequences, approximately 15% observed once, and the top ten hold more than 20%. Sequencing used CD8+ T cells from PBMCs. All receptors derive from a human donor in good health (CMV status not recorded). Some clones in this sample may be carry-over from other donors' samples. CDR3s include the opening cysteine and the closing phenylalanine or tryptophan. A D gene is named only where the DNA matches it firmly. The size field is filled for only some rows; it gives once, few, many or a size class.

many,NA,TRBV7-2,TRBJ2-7,CASSWTASYEQYF,TGTGCCAGCAGCTGGACAGCCTCCTACGAGCAGTACTTC
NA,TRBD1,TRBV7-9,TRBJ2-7,CASSQRTGYEQYF,TGTGCCAGCAGCCAGCGGACAGGCTACGAGCAGTACTTC
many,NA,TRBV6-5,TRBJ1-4,CASSYVTAPATNEKLFF,TGTGCCAGCAGTTACGTTACGGCACCTGCAACTAATGAAAAACTGTTTTTT
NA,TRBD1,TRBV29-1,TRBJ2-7,CSVDSGTGNYEQYF,TGCAGCGTCGATTCCGGGACAGGCAACTACGAGCAGTACTTC
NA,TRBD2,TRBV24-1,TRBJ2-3,CATSEGLGSTDTQYF,TGTGCCACCAGTGAGGGACTAGGAAGTACAGATACGCAGTATTTT
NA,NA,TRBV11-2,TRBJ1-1,CASSNPSRGSDTEAFF,TGTGCCAGCAGTAACCCCTCCCGGGGCTCGGACACTGAAGCTTTCTTT
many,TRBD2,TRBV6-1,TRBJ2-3,CASSAFTSGSTDTQYF,TGTGCCAGCAGTGCCTTCACTAGCGGGAGCACAGATACGCAGTATTTT
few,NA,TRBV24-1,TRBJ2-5,CATSDLGQASVETQYF,TGTGCCACCAGTGATTTGGGGCAGGCCAGTGTCGAGACCCAGTACTTC
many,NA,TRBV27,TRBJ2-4,CASSFLEGRNIQYF,TGTGCCAGCAGTTTCCTCGAGGGGCGAAACATTCAGTACTTC
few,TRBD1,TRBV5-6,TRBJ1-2,CASAGQGPYGYTF,TGTGCCAGCGCGGGACAGGGACCTTATGGCTACACCTTC
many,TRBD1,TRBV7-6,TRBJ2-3,CASSLTGGTDTQYF,TGTGCCAGCAGCTTGACAGGGGGCACAGATACGCAGTATTTT
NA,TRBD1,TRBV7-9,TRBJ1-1,CASSFGQGENTEAFF,TGTGCCAGCAGCTTTGGACAGGGAGAGAACACTGAAGCTTTCTTT
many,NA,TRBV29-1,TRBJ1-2,CSVQGTANYGYTF,TGCAGCGTCCAGGGGACCGCGAACTATGGCTACACCTTC